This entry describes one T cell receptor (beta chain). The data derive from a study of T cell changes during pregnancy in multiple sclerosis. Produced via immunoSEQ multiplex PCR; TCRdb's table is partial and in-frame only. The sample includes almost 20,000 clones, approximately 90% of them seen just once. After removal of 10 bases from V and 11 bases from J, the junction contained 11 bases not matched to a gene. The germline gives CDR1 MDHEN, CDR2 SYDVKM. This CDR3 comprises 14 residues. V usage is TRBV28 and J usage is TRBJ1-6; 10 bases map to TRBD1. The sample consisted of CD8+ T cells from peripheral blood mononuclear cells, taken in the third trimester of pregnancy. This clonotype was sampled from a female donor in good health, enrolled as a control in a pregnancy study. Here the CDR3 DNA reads TGTGCCACCGCCGGGACAGGGGTGGGAACACCCCTCCACTTT. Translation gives CATAGTGVGTPLHF.